These 30 T cell receptor beta chains originate from one sample sequenced in a study of T cells after yellow fever vaccination. A single record per CDR3 protein comes from TCRdb applying MiXCR to the 5' RACE reads. The sample shows hundreds of thousands of distinct CDR3 sequences, about 9.5% of them seen only once. The specimen comprised PBMCs, sampled on the day of the first yellow fever vaccination. The source is a man in his late teens or twenties who received the YFV17D yellow fever vaccine.

This clonotype occurred a few times. The rearrangement uses TRBV7-9 and TRBJ2-3; D is unresolved. With 5 bases removed from V and 5 bases from J, the gap between germline ends came to 8 bases. The CDR3 length is 12 residues. Germline V lookup: CDR1 SEHNR, CDR2 FQNEAQ (reference sequence). CDR3 amino acids: CASSTLIDTQYF. CDR3 DNA: TGTGCCAGCAGCACCCTTATAGATACGCAGTATTTT.

This clonotype was observed many times. V usage is TRBV20-1 and J usage is TRBJ2-3; no reliable D call. V was cut by 3 bases and J by 0 bases, with 19 bases left in between. CDR3 length: 17 residues. The germline CDR1 and CDR2 sequences are DFQATT and SNEGSKA (reference sequence). The CDR3, as DNA: TGCAGTGCTAGTACGGTTTTCAATCATCGAAGCACAGATACGCAGTATTTT. It yields the protein CSASTVFNHRSTDTQYF.

This clonotype has just a few counts. The genes are TRBV4-3 and TRBJ2-3, with 11 bases matching TRBD2. CDR3 size: 18 residues. V was pared by 1 base and J by 0 bases, with 6 bases of the junction left unmatched. Per germline, CDR1 LGHNA and CDR2 YSLEER. DNA of the CDR3: TGCGCCAGCAGCCAAGCTCCTAGCGGGGGGTCTAGCACAGATACGCAGTATTTT. This gives the protein CASSQAPSGGSSTDTQYF.

The CDR3 sequence is CASSQRVGTSGGPQYF. The CDR3 bases are TGTGCCAGCAGCCAGAGAGTCGGGACTAGCGGGGGGCCGCAGTATTTT. This chain joins TRBV4-2 and TRBJ2-3; 15 nucleotides line up with TRBD2. This CDR3 is built from 16 residues. The V and J ends lost 3 bases and 10 bases, in that order; junction bases with no gene match: 8. Germline V gene lookup returns CDR1 LGHNA and CDR2 YNFKEQ.

J is TRBJ2-5 and V is TRBV4-3, with D possibly being TRBD1 (6 bases). Deletions cut 1 base from V and 10 bases from J, with 16 bases between. This CDR3 has 14 residues. Germline CDR1 and CDR2: LGHNA and YSLEER. The CDR3 spells CASSQASYTGYQYF. Here the CDR3 DNA reads TGCGCCAGCAGCCAAGCGTCGTATACAGGGTACCAGTACTTC.

The sample holds a few counts of this clonotype. The chain is built from TRBV27 and TRBJ1-3, with TRBD1 matching 7 bases. CDR1 is MNHEY, CDR2 SMNVEV, per germline (reference sequence). This CDR3 region has 14 residues. V shed 3 bases and J 2 bases; nucleotides not matched to a gene: 1. CDR3 region: CASSFDRAGNTIYF. The CDR3 nucleotides read TGTGCCAGCAGTTTCGACAGGGCTGGAAACACCATATATTTT.

This clonotype has a count of ten or more. V and J are TRBV4-2 and TRBJ2-7; 8 nucleotides agree with TRBD1. Germline V gives CDR1 LGHNA, CDR2 YNFKEQ. V lost 0 bases to trimming and J lost 4 bases; unmatched junction nucleotides: 14. The CDR3 is made up of 18 amino acids. The CDR3 loop reads CASSQESPGGSILYEQYF. In DNA form, the CDR3 reads TGTGCCAGCAGCCAAGAAAGCCCAGGGGGCTCTATCCTTTACGAGCAGTACTTC.

This clonotype was seen a few times. J is TRBJ2-5 and V is TRBV20-1, with TRBD2 matching 13 bases. The CDR3 has 18 residues. Germline V gives CDR1 DFQATT, CDR2 SNEGSKA (reference sequence). The ends lost 8 bases at V and 9 bases at J; junction bases unmatched: 24. CDR3 in amino acids: CSTLPGLAGRGPRGSQYF. As DNA, the CDR3 is TGCAGTACCCTTCCGGGACTAGCGGGGCGGGGGCCCAGGGGGTCCCAGTACTTC.

This clonotype was observed many times. The V call is TRBV29-1, the J call TRBJ2-3, with a tentative D call TRBD1 (6 bases). There are 14 residues in the CDR3. The germline gives CDR1 SQVTM, CDR2 ANQGSEA. Trimming left V 2 bases short and J 8 bases short, with 17 bases between. CDR3 sequence reads: CSVELGQGFGTQYF. The CDR3 DNA is TGCAGCGTTGAATTGGGGCAGGGGTTCGGTACGCAGTATTTT.

This clonotype was found a few times. This chain uses TRBV6-2 or TRBV6-3 with TRBJ2-1, with 8 nucleotides matching TRBD2. The germline CDR1 and CDR2 sequences are MNHEY and SVGEGT. J lost 8 bases, V lost 2 bases, and 5 bases had no gene match. The CDR3 covers 14 residues. The CDR3, as DNA: TGTGCCAGCAGTTACCGGCGGGAGGACGATGAGCAGTTCTTC. Translation gives CASSYRREDDEQFF.

The rearrangement uses TRBV15 and TRBJ1-2; D is uncertain. Germline loops: CDR1 LNHNV, CDR2 YYDKDF (reference sequence). The CDR3 loop spans 14 amino acids. V was clipped by 5 bases and J by 4 bases, with 14 bases between them. The CDR3 nucleotides read TGTGCCACCAGCTCGAAACCGGGCGGCTATGGCTACACCTTC. Translation: CATSSKPGGYGYTF.

The sample holds a few counts of this clonotype. J is TRBJ2-3 and V is TRBV20-1; 8 nucleotides line up with TRBD2. V trimming: 5 bases; J trimming: 0 bases; junction bases outside the gene matches: 4. Germline assignment: CDR1 DFQATT and CDR2 SNEGSKA (reference sequence). The CDR3 runs to 14 residues. DNA of the CDR3: TGCAGTGCTGAAGCGGGGGCCAGCACAGATACGCAGTATTTT. Amino acids: CSAEAGASTDTQYF.

This clonotype was seen many times. The genes are TRBV27 and TRBJ1-1; 8 nucleotides agree with TRBD1. In germline, CDR1 is MNHEY, CDR2 SMNVEV (reference sequence). This CDR3 comprises 14 residues. After removal of 4 bases from V and 1 base from J, the junction contained 2 bases not matched to a gene. CDR3 nucleotides: TGTGCCAGCAGTTGGACAGGGCGGAACACTGAAGCTTTCTTT. This gives the protein CASSWTGRNTEAFF.

This clonotype occurred many times. This sequence joins TRBV5-1 and TRBJ2-7; 8 bases line up with TRBD1. CDR3 length: 14 amino acids. The germline gives CDR1 SGHRS, CDR2 YFSETQ. The J segment lost 6 bases and the V segment lost 0 bases, leaving 5 bases of the junction unmatched. The CDR3 bases are TGCGCCAGCAGCTTGGAGCCAGGGGGCGTCGAGCAGTACGTC. This translates into CASSLEPGGVEQYV.

This clonotype has a handful of counts. The chain employs TRBV5-1 and TRBJ1-1, with D tentatively TRBD1 (5 bases). Germline V gene sequence: CDR1 SGHRS, CDR2 YFSETQ. V was shortened by 2 bases and J by 5 bases, with 13 bases between the two germline ends. The CDR3 spans 14 residues. This CDR3 is CASSFLGVGTEAFF. Written as DNA, the CDR3 is TGCGCCAGCAGCTTTCTAGGGGTCGGAACTGAAGCTTTCTTT.

This clonotype is medium-sized in the sample. The chain is built from TRBV11-2 and TRBJ1-2; 7 nucleotides align to TRBD1. CDR3 length: 13 amino acids. The germline gives CDR1 SGHAT, CDR2 FQNNGV. V trimming: 5 bases; J trimming: 3 bases; junction bases outside the gene matches: 3. The CDR3 region is CASSPGQDYGYTF. CDR3 nucleotides: TGTGCCAGCAGCCCTGGACAGGACTATGGCTACACCTTC. The entire variable domain, with the rest obtained from reference TRBV11-2 and TRBJ1-2, is as follows: EAGVAQSPRYKIIEKRQSVAFWCNPISGHATLYWYQQILGQGPKLLIQFQNNGVVDDSQLPKDRFSAERLKGVDSTLKIQPAKLEDSAVYLCASSPGQDYGYTFGSGTRLTVV.

The chain couples TRBV5-1 to TRBJ1-1; D ambiguous. The CDR3 contains 15 residues. The V gene lost 0 bases and the J gene lost 4 bases, with 13 bases spanning the gap. Germline CDR1 and CDR2: SGHRS and YFSETQ. CDR3 DNA: TGCGCCAGCAGCTTGGTTCCGGGCGGAGGCACTGAAGCTTTCTTT. Its protein product is CASSLVPGGGTEAFF.

The V call is TRBV12-3 or TRBV12-4, the J call TRBJ2-5; the D is unclear. The CDR3 is made up of 13 amino acids. V lost 10 bases and J 7 bases, leaving 19 bases between the germline ends. CDR3: CATKDRQLGTQYF. The CDR3 nucleotides are TGTGCCACGAAAGATCGCCAGCTTGGGACCCAGTACTTC.

This clonotype was recorded many times. The genes are TRBV5-5 and TRBJ2-5, with D maybe TRBD2 (6 bases). Germline lookup yields CDR1 SGHKS and CDR2 YYEKEE (reference sequence). CDR3 size: 16 residues. V lost 1 base and J 5 bases, leaving 18 bases between the germline ends. The CDR3 loop is CASSLTPFGGTETQYF. The CDR3 DNA is TGTGCCAGCAGCTTGACCCCGTTTGGGGGGACCGAGACCCAGTACTTC.

The sample holds many counts of this clonotype. The rearrangement uses TRBV12-3 or TRBV12-4 and TRBJ1-2; D gene ambiguous. V dropped 1 base and J dropped 4 bases, with 7 bases sitting between them. The CDR3 covers 13 residues. This CDR3 is CASSLVEGYGYTF. The CDR3 bases are TGTGCCAGCAGTTTAGTGGAAGGCTATGGCTACACCTTC.

This sequence joins TRBV5-1 and TRBJ2-5; TRBD2 aligns across 10 bases. The ends lost 0 bases at V and 5 bases at J; junction bases unmatched: 10. The CDR3 consists of 17 residues. Germline V gene sequence: CDR1 SGHRS, CDR2 YFSETQ. CDR3 DNA: TGCGCCAGCAGCTTGGGCCTAGCGGGGGCTTCGGGGGAGACCCAGTACTTC. As protein: CASSLGLAGASGETQYF.

The chain is built from TRBV5-1 and TRBJ1-1; possibly TRBD1 for D (6 bases). The CDR3 totals 16 residues. The V gene's germline CDR1 is SGHRS and CDR2 YFSETQ. Trimming took off 1 base at V and 2 bases at J, with 15 bases between the two ends. The CDR3 nucleotides read TGCGCCAGCAGCTTGTTCGGGACAAGGCAAAACACTGAAGCTTTCTTT. It yields the protein CASSLFGTRQNTEAFF. The full variable domain, rest sourced from reference TRBV5-1 and TRBJ1-1, is KAGVTQTPRYLIKTRGQQVTLSCSPISGHRSVSWYQQTPGQGLQFLFEYFSETQRNKGNFPGRFSGRQFSNSRSEMNVSTLELGDSALYLCASSLFGTRQNTEAFFGQGTRLTVV.

This clonotype was seen more than once but under ten times. V and J are TRBV27 and TRBJ1-6; D perhaps matches TRBD1 (5 bases). Germline lookup yields CDR1 MNHEY and CDR2 SMNVEV (reference sequence). Trimming pared 7 bases from V and 4 bases from J, leaving 11 bases between. The CDR3 has 14 residues. CDR3 protein: CASTQGLYNSPLHF. CDR3 coding DNA: TGTGCCAGCACCCAGGGCCTTTATAATTCACCCCTCCACTTT.

This chain connects TRBV7-2 to TRBJ2-3; the D gene is possibly TRBD2 (7 bases). V was clipped by 0 bases and J by 0 bases, with 13 bases between them. This CDR3 is built from 17 residues. CDR1 SGHTA and CDR2 FQGNSA come from the germline V gene. The CDR3 DNA reads as TGTGCCAGCAGCTTAGCGCTGGGGGGGCCGAGCACAGATACGCAGTATTTT. It encodes CASSLALGGPSTDTQYF.

This clonotype was seen repeatedly, ten times or more. This rearrangement joins TRBV12-3 or TRBV12-4 to TRBJ2-3, with TRBD1 as a possible D gene (6 bases). Trimming took 11 bases from V and 4 from J, leaving 16 bases between them. The CDR3 consists of 13 residues. The CDR3 protein is CASRGTGSDTQYF. The CDR3 DNA reads as TGTGCCTCCAGGGGTACGGGGTCAGATACGCAGTATTTT.

The chain recombines TRBV10-3 with TRBJ2-7; D is unresolved. CDR1 and CDR2 from the germline V gene are ENHRY and SYGVKD. Between the trimmed V and J ends, which lost 8 bases and 7 bases, there was a span of 18 bases. CDR3 length equals 13 residues. The CDR3 loop is CAISILGYGEQYV. DNA of the CDR3: TGTGCCATCTCCATTCTGGGTTATGGGGAGCAGTACGTC.

The chain recombines TRBV25-1 with TRBJ2-1, with D uncertain. V lost 0 bases to trimming and J lost 6 bases, with 3 bases between them. Germline V CDR1 and CDR2: MGHDK, SYGVNS. The CDR3 spans 12 residues. CDR3 nucleotides: TGTGCCAGCAGTGAATACCCCAATGAGCAGTTCTTC. It translates to CASSEYPNEQFF.

In this sample, this clonotype turned up many times. The CDR3 is CASKALENTGELFF. The DNA for the CDR3 is TGCGCCAGCAAGGCCCTGGAGAACACCGGGGAGCTGTTTTTT. The chain uses TRBV5-1 and TRBJ2-2; no firm D call. V lost 6 bases and J lost 1, with 10 bases in between. This CDR3 contains 14 residues. The germline gives CDR1 SGHRS, CDR2 YFSETQ.

This clonotype occurred a few times. This chain uses TRBV12-3 or TRBV12-4 with TRBJ2-2; 7 bases map to TRBD1. The CDR3 sequence is 15 residues long. The trim removed 0 bases at V and 5 bases at J, leaving 3 bases unmatched. CDR3 amino acids: CASSLAGQSTGELFF. The CDR3 DNA reads TGTGCCAGCAGTTTAGCGGGACAGTCAACCGGGGAGCTGTTTTTT.

This chain joins TRBV12-3 or TRBV12-4 and TRBJ1-3; maybe TRBD1 (5 bases). This CDR3 has 15 amino acids. Trimming took off 4 bases at V and 0 bases at J, with 10 bases between the two ends. The chain's CDR3 is CASSWDGSSGNTIYF. Written as DNA, the CDR3 is TGTGCCAGCAGTTGGGACGGGAGCTCTGGAAACACCATATATTTT.